Below are 21 T cell receptor beta chains sequenced from a single sample in a study of long-term antiretroviral therapy in people with HIV. Researchers ran immunoSEQ v3.0 at survey level. Measured with immunoSEQ multiplex PCR; TCRdb has only the in-frame clones, and not every one. Of roughly 15,000 clones listed, around 73% were seen once; the top ten hold about 13%. Specimen: unsorted PBMCs, collected more than 3.1 years after starting antiretroviral therapy. The source of these receptors is a woman aged 40 to 49 with HIV.

The chain joins TRBV7-2 to TRBJ2-2; 7 positions match TRBD1. After removal of 11 bases from V and 6 bases from J, the junction contained 9 bases not matched to a gene. CDR1 and CDR2 from the germline V gene are SGHTA and FQGNSA. This CDR3 has 13 amino acids. CDR3 sequence: CAGSRGRSGELFF. The CDR3 nucleotides are TGTGCCGGCTCAAGGGGGCGGTCCGGGGAGCTGTTTTTT.

This clone was found a few times. The rearrangement joins TRBV2 to TRBJ2-2; D gene ambiguous. Germline V gene data show CDR1 as SNHLY and CDR2 as FYNNEI. This CDR3 has 13 amino acids. V shed 8 bases and J shed 5 bases, with 12 bases lying between them. CDR3 residues: CASLPKKTGELFF. The DNA of the CDR3 is TGTGCCAGCCTCCCTAAAAAAACCGGGGAGCTGTTTTTT. The whole variable domain, remainder taken from reference TRBV2 and TRBJ2-2, is EPEVTQTPSHQVTQMGQEVILRCVPISNHLYFYWYRQILGQKVEFLVSFYNNEISEKSEIFDDQFSVERPDGSNFTLKIRSTKLEDSAMYFCASLPKKTGELFFGEGSRLTVL.

V is TRBV5-6 and J is TRBJ1-1, with D tentatively TRBD1 (6 bases). This CDR3 has 13 amino acids. CDR1 and CDR2 from the germline V gene are SGHDT and YYEEEE. The V gene lost 4 bases and the J gene lost 1 base, with 8 bases spanning the gap. This CDR3 reads CASSQDRNTEAFF. The DNA of the CDR3 is TGTGCCAGCAGCCAGGACAGGAACACTGAAGCTTTCTTT.

The chain links TRBV7-6 to TRBJ1-4; 7 bases agree with TRBD1. Trimming removed 4 bases from V and 1 base from J; junction bases left unmatched: 3. The CDR3 runs to 15 residues. Germline V lookup: CDR1 SGHVS, CDR2 FNYEAQ. CDR3 region: CASSSTGVTNEKLFF. Here the CDR3 DNA reads TGTGCCAGCAGCTCTACAGGGGTAACTAATGAAAAACTGTTTTTT.

The chain carries TRBV10-3 and TRBJ2-7; 10 positions agree with TRBD1. J lost 4 bases, V lost 5 bases, and 5 bases had no gene match. The CDR3 runs 14 residues. Germline V gene data show CDR1 as ENHRY and CDR2 as SYGVKD. The CDR3, as DNA: TGTGCCATCAGTTCACGACAGGGGGCATACGAGCAGTACTTC. The encoded protein is CAISSRQGAYEQYF.

V usage is TRBV5-1 and J usage is TRBJ2-5; 15 bases fit TRBD2. V dropped 1 base and J dropped 2; count of bases not matched to a gene: 3. CDR1 SGHRS and CDR2 YFSETQ come from the germline V gene. This CDR3 spans 17 amino acids. This CDR3 is CASSLTGLAGGQETQYF. The CDR3 DNA is TGCGCCAGCAGCTTGACCGGACTAGCGGGGGGGCAAGAGACCCAGTACTTC.

The chain employs TRBV5-1 and TRBJ2-7; weak D call: TRBD1 (6 bases). Germline CDR1 SGHRS, CDR2 YFSETQ. The CDR3 covers 15 residues. V lost 4 bases and J lost 2, with 16 bases in between. The CDR3 sequence is CASSQQGRLTYEQYF. CDR3 nucleotides: TGCGCCAGCAGCCAACAGGGACGGCTGACCTACGAGCAGTACTTC.

The chain joins TRBV29-1 to TRBJ2-3; 7 nucleotides match TRBD2. The CDR3 loop spans 13 amino acids. Trimming cost V 6 bases and J 8 bases; bases outside gene matches: 11. The germline V gene encodes CDR1 SQVTM and CDR2 ANQGSEA. Written as DNA, the CDR3 is TGCAGCGTCCGTATGGGGGGGGAAGGTACGCAGTATTTT. It yields the protein CSVRMGGEGTQYF.

CDR3 in amino acids: CASSQSSSQRAYGYTF. Here the CDR3 DNA reads TGCGCCAGCAGTCAATCGTCGTCACAGAGGGCCTATGGCTACACCTTC. V is TRBV23-1 and J is TRBJ1-2; D gene uncertain. TRBV23-1 is assigned to the ORF class and has an uncertain function. The CDR3 totals 16 residues. V was shortened by 0 bases and J by 4 bases, with 15 bases between the two germline ends.

This chain joins TRBV7-2 and TRBJ2-5, with D uncertain. Germline V gene sequence: CDR1 SGHTA, CDR2 FQGNSA. The CDR3 runs 12 residues. The V end lost 0 bases, the J end lost 4 bases, and 3 bases lay between the germline ends. The CDR3, as DNA: TGTGCCAGCAGCTTAGCTAGAGAGACCCAGTACTTC. Protein sequence: CASSLARETQYF.

This chain joins TRBV4-3 and TRBJ2-1, with TRBD2 identical over 10 bases. The CDR3 contains 18 residues. The ends lost 0 bases at V and 8 bases at J; junction bases unmatched: 13. Germline-derived CDR1 and CDR2 are LGHNA and YSLEER. CDR3 in DNA: TGCGCCAGCAGCCAAGATTTAGCGGGGGGCCTTCTCTCCGATGAGCAGTTCTTC. It specifies CASSQDLAGGLLSDEQFF.

A note on this clone: Compared with germline, one end of the junction differs, possibly owing to a read error. J is TRBJ1-2 and V is TRBV13, with 11 bases matching TRBD1. Germline-derived CDR1 and CDR2 are PRHDT and FYEKMQ (reference sequence). The CDR3 length is 16 residues. In nucleotides, the CDR3 is TGTGCCAGCAGCCTAGGCATCGGGACAGGGGGCTATGGCTACACCTTC. This encodes CASSLGIGTGGYGYTF. Full variable domain (rest looked up from reference TRBV13 and TRBJ1-2): AAGVIQSPRHLIKEKRETATLKCYPIPRHDTVYWYQQGPGQDPQFLISFYEKMQSDKGSIPDRFSAQQFSDYHSELNMSSLELGDSALYFCASSLGIGTGGYGYTFGSGTRLTVV.

The rearrangement links TRBV5-6 to TRBJ1-1, with D uncertain. The V gene's germline CDR1 is SGHDT and CDR2 YYEEEE. The CDR3 covers 12 residues. The germline V and J ends were trimmed by 2 bases and 2 bases, with 4 bases remaining between them. CDR3 in amino acids: CASSFLNTEAFF. The CDR3 coding sequence is TGTGCCAGCAGCTTTCTAAACACTGAAGCTTTCTTT.

The CDR3 loop reads CAWAPGTSPDTQYF. The CDR3 coding sequence is TGTGCCTGGGCCCCCGGGACTAGTCCAGATACGCAGTATTTT. The chain links TRBV30 to TRBJ2-3, with TRBD2 identical over 8 bases. Trimming removed 5 bases from V and 4 bases from J; junction bases left unmatched: 8. The V gene's germline CDR1 is GTSNPN and CDR2 SVGIG (reference sequence). The CDR3 has 14 residues.

The count of this clone is one. This chain joins TRBV18 and TRBJ2-3; tentative D call: TRBD2 (6 bases). CDR1 is KGHSH and CDR2 is LQKENI in the germline V gene. The V end was cut by 4 bases, the J end by 3 bases, with 35 bases between. The CDR3 has 22 amino acids. The CDR3 is CASSRLVHEGGVADALTDTQYF. For the CDR3, the DNA is TGTGCCAGCTCACGTCTCGTTCACGAAGGAGGGGTGGCTGACGCTTTGACAGATACGCAGTATTTT.

The chain recombines TRBV6-5 with TRBJ2-6; D uncertain. CDR3 size: 15 residues. In germline, CDR1 is MNHEY, CDR2 SVGAGI. V lost 6 bases and J lost 2, with 11 bases in between. As DNA, the CDR3 is TGTGCCAGCAGACCCCGTCAGACTGGGGCCAACGTCCTGACTTTC. This translates into CASRPRQTGANVLTF.

This clone was recorded a few times. This sequence joins TRBV5-1 and TRBJ1-6; 7 bases line up with TRBD1. V trimming: 2 bases; J trimming: 5 bases; junction bases outside the gene matches: 1. Germline V CDR1 and CDR2: SGHRS, YFSETQ. The CDR3 is 14 amino acids. DNA of the CDR3: TGCGCCAGCAGCTTCACAGGGGATAATTCACCCCTCCACTTT. Amino acid sequence: CASSFTGDNSPLHF.

This clone has just one count. V usage is TRBV7-6 and J usage is TRBJ1-3, with 7 nucleotides matching TRBD1. Looked up from germline, CDR1 is SGHVS and CDR2 is FNYEAQ. This CDR3 region has 15 residues. V shed 3 bases, J shed 0 bases, and the junction held 2 bases outside the gene matches. CDR3 in amino acids: CASSLSGGSGNTIYF. In DNA form, the CDR3 reads TGTGCCAGCAGCTTGTCAGGGGGCTCTGGAAACACCATATATTTT.

The chain links TRBV7-9 to TRBJ1-1; the D gene is possibly TRBD1 (5 bases). CDR1 SEHNR and CDR2 FQNEAQ come from the germline V gene (reference sequence). The V gene lost 6 bases and the J gene lost 3 bases, with 17 bases spanning the gap. The length of the CDR3 is 15 residues. CDR3 in amino acids: CASRPAGWGDTEAFF. CDR3 bases: TGTGCCAGCAGGCCGGCAGGCTGGGGGGACACTGAAGCTTTCTTT.

The chain couples TRBV7-9 to TRBJ2-6, with D unclear. This CDR3 region has 17 residues. V was clipped by 0 bases and J by 0 bases, with 9 bases between them. Germline V lookup: CDR1 SEHNR, CDR2 FQNEAQ (reference sequence). CDR3 loop: CASSLASRSSGANVLTF. In DNA form, the CDR3 reads TGTGCCAGCAGCTTAGCGTCGAGGAGCTCTGGGGCCAACGTCCTGACTTTC.

The chain is built from TRBV19 and TRBJ2-3, with 8 positions matching TRBD1. Germline V gives CDR1 LNHDA, CDR2 SQIVND (reference sequence). The CDR3 contains 15 residues. V was clipped by 4 bases and J by 5 bases; unmatched bases: 8. The CDR3 sequence: CASSTQDRAKDTQYF. CDR3 DNA: TGTGCCAGTAGTACCCAGGACAGGGCAAAAGATACGCAGTATTTT.